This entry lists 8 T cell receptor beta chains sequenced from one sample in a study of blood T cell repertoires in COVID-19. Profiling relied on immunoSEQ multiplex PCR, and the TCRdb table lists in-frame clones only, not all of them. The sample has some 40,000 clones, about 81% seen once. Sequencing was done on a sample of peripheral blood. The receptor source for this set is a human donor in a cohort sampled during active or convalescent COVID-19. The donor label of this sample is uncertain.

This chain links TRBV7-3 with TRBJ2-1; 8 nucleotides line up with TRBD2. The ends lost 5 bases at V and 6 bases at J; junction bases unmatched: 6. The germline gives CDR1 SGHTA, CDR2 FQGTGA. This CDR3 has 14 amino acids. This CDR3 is CASSPPGGGNEQFF. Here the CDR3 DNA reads TGTGCCAGCAGCCCCCCCGGGGGGGGCAATGAGCAGTTCTTC. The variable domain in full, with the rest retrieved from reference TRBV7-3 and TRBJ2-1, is GAGVSQTPSNKVTEKGKYVELRCDPISGHTALYWYRQSLGQGPEFLIYFQGTGAADDSGLPNDRFFAVRPEGSVSTLKIQRTERGDSAVYLCASSPPGGGNEQFFGPGTRLTVL.

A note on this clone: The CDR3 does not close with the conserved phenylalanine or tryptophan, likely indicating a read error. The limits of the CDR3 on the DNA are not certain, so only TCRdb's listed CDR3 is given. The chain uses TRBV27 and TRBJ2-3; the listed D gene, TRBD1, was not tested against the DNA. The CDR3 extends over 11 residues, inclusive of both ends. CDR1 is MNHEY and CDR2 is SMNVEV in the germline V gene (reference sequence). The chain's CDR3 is CASTLHRYAVI.

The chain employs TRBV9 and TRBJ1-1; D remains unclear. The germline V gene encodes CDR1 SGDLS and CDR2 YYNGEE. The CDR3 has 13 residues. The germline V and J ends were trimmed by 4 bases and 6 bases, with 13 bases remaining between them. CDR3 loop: CASSPQRLSEAFF. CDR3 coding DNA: TGTGCCAGCAGCCCCCAGAGGTTGTCTGAAGCTTTCTTT.

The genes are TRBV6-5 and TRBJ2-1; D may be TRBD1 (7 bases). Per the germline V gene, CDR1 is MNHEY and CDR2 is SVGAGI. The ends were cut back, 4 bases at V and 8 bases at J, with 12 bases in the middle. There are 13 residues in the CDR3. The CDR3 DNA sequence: TGTGCCAGCAGTTGGACAGGAGGGGATGAGCAGTTCTTC. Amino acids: CASSWTGGDEQFF.

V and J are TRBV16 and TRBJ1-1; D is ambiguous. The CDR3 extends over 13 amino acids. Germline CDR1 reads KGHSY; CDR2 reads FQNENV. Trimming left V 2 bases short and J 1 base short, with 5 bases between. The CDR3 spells CASSQAENTEAFF. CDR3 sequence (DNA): TGTGCCAGCAGCCAAGCAGAGAACACTGAAGCTTTCTTT.

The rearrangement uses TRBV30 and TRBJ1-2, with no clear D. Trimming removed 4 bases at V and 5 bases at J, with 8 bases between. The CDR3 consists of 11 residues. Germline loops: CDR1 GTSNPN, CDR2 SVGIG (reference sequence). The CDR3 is CAWTSPYGYTF. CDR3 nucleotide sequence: TGTGCCTGGACTTCTCCGTATGGCTACACCTTC. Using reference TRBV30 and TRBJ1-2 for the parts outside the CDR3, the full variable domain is SQTIHQWPATLVQPVGSPLSLECTVEGTSNPNLYWYRQAAGRGLQLLFYSVGIGQISSEVPQNLSASRPQDRQFILSSKKLLLSDSGFYLCAWTSPYGYTFGSGTRLTVV.

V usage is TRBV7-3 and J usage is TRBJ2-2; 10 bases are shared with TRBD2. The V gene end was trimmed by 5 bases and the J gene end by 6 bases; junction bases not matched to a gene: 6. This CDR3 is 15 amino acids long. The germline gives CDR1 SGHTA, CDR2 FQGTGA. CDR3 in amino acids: CASSRLAGNSGELFF. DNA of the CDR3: TGTGCCAGCAGCCGACTAGCGGGCAACTCCGGGGAGCTGTTTTTT.

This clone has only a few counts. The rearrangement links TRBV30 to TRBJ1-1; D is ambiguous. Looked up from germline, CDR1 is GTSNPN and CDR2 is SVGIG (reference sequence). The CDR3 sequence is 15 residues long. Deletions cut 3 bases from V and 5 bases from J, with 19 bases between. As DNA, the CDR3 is TGTGCCTGGAGGCGGATGGCCCAATCGGGAACTGAAGCTTTCTTT. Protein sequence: CAWRRMAQSGTEAFF. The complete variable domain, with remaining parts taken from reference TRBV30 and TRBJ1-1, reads SQTIHQWPATLVQPVGSPLSLECTVEGTSNPNLYWYRQAAGRGLQLLFYSVGIGQISSEVPQNLSASRPQDRQFILSSKKLLLSDSGFYLCAWRRMAQSGTEAFFGQGTRLTVV.